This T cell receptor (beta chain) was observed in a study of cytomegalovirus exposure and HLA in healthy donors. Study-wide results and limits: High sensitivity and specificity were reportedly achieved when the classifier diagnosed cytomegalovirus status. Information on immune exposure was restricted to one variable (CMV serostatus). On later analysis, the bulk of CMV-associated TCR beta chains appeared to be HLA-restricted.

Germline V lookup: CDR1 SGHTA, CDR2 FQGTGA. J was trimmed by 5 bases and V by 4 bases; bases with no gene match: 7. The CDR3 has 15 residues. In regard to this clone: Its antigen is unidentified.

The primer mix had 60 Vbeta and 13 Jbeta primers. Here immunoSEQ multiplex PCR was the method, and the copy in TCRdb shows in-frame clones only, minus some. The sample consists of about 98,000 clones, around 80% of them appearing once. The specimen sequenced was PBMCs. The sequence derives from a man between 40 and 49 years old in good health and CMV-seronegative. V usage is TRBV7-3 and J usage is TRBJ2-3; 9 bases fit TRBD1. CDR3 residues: CASSSRDRAGDTQYF. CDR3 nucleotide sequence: TGTGCCAGCAGCTCCAGGGACAGGGCCGGAGATACGCAGTATTTT.